Listed here are 3 T cell receptor beta chains from one sample, sequenced in a study of T cell responses to AZD1222 COVID-19 vaccine. Clones were read by immunoSEQ multiplex PCR, and TCRdb kept only the in-frame ones, dropping some. The sample comprises more than 50,000 clones, 87% of which are singletons, and roughly 3.9% rests with the top ten. The sequenced sample was peripheral blood, obtained on day 0 of AZD1222 vaccination. These receptors all stem from an adult in good health.

The V gene is TRBV5-4, the J gene TRBJ1-2, with D unresolved. The CDR3 spans 17 residues. V was clipped by 6 bases and J by 0 bases, with 21 bases between them. Germline V gives CDR1 SGHNT, CDR2 YYREEE (reference sequence). The CDR3 coding sequence is TGTGCCAGCACCGGGTCGGAGAGGTCACCAACTAACTATGGCTACACCTTC. Amino acid sequence: CASTGSERSPTNYGYTF.

The J gene is TRBJ1-5, the V gene TRBV30; D gene ambiguous. The CDR3 length is 14 residues. V lost 3 bases and J lost 4, with 13 bases in between. The germline V gene encodes CDR1 GTSNPN and CDR2 SVGIG (reference sequence). CDR3 in amino acids: CAWRRNGVNQPQHF. The CDR3, as DNA: TGTGCCTGGAGAAGGAATGGGGTTAATCAGCCCCAGCATTTT.

This clone appeared once. The chain joins TRBV6-5 to TRBJ1-2, with D perhaps TRBD1 (6 bases). V was shortened by 0 bases and J by 5 bases, with 16 bases between the two germline ends. Germline CDR1 MNHEY, CDR2 SVGAGI. CDR3 length: 16 amino acids. CDR3 coding DNA: TGTGCCAGCAGTTACTCCGCCGGGGGCGCTTCATATGGCTACACCTTC. It is translated as CASSYSAGGASYGYTF.